This TCR beta chain was recorded in a study of early stage breast cancer tumors. Profiled with immunoSEQ multiplex PCR; TCRdb holds only in-frame clones, not every one. The table shows more than 65,000 clones, with over 80% occurring only once. Trimming shortened V by 2 bases and J by 1 base, and 8 bases separated the two germline ends. The CDR3 contains 14 residues. Germline CDR1 reads KGHSH; CDR2 reads LQKENI. The receptor was derived from a person between 35 and 49 years old with breast cancer. Sequenced material: blood. The chain recombines TRBV18 with TRBJ1-1; D uncertain. CDR3 in amino acids: CASSPESANTEAFF. The CDR3 DNA sequence: TGTGCCAGCTCACCAGAGTCAGCGAACACTGAAGCTTTCTTT.